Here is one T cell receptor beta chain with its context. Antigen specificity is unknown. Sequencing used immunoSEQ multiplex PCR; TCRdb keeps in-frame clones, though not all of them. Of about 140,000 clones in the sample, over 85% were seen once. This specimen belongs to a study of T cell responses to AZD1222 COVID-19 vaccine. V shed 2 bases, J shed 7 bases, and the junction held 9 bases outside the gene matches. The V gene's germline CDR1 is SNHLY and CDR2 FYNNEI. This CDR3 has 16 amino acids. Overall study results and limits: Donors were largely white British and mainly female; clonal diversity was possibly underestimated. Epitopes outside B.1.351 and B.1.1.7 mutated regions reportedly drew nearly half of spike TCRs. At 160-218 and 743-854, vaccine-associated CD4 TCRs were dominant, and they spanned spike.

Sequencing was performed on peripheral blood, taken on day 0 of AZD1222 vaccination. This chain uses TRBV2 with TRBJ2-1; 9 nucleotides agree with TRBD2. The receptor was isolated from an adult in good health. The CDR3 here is CASSERLSGSANEQFF. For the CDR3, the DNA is TGTGCCAGCAGTGAACGGCTTAGCGGGAGTGCGAATGAGCAGTTCTTC.